Sequencing of this T cell receptor beta chain was carried out in a study of control samples from healthy donors and cancer patients. Using immunoSEQ multiplex PCR, the repertoire was profiled, and TCRdb retains in-frame clones only, with some absent. This table holds 60,000 to 100,000 clones, about nine tenths found once. The CDR3 is 12 residues long. V dropped 0 bases and J dropped 9 bases, with 6 bases sitting between them. CDR1 and CDR2 from the germline V gene are GTSNPN and SVGIG (reference sequence). The sequence was obtained from a man aged 50 to 59 in good health. The chain couples TRBV30 to TRBJ1-6; D is undetermined. The material sequenced was blood. CDR3 sequence: CAWSVGRSPLHF. The CDR3 DNA reads as TGTGCCTGGAGTGTAGGTCGTTCACCCCTCCACTTT.